This TCR beta chain was observed in a study of ipilimumab plus nivolumab after autologous stem cell transplantation. Study background: Typical patient got roughly 5 ipilimumab doses and 7 or 8 nivolumab doses (median).

This clone is a singleton in its sample. Its antigen is unidentified. Study-wide results and caveats: The authors say TCR, Treg and microbiome findings warrant further study.

Some clones are missing from TCRdb's copy, which holds only in-frame ones; the method was immunoSEQ multiplex PCR. Among around 15,000 clones listed, roughly 79% were seen once. Checkpoint therapy with ipilimumab 1 mg/kg began 14 to 28 days after transplant. Patients received nivolumab 3 mg/kg at weeks 1, 4, 7, 10, then fortnightly to week 26. This clonotype originated in a male donor with diffuse large B-cell lymphoma. The sample was PBMCs, taken in a trial of ipilimumab plus nivolumab as post-transplant consolidation.

For the CDR3, the DNA is TGTGCCAGCAGCCAAGCGAGGAGCGGGGCTGAGCAGTACTTC. It encodes CASSQARSGAEQYF. The rearrangement links TRBV14 to TRBJ2-7; 7 bases line up with TRBD2. V was clipped by 1 base and J by 7 bases; unmatched bases: 7. Per germline, CDR1 SGHDN and CDR2 FVKESK. The CDR3 totals 14 residues. Based on the CDR3 plus reference TRBV14 and TRBJ2-7, the full variable domain is EAGVTQFPSHSVIEKGQTVTLRCDPISGHDNLYWYRRVMGKEIKFLLHFVKESKQDESGMPNNRFLAERTGGTYSTLKVQPAELEDSGVYFCASSQARSGAEQYFGPGTRLTVT.